The source of this TCR beta chain is a study of shared clonotypes between healthy human individuals. Unsorted PBMC contributed roughly 300 ng DNA, roughly 30,000 T cell genomes, to each replicate PCR. Using immunoSEQ multiplex PCR, the repertoire was profiled, and TCRdb retains in-frame clones only, with some absent. This sample carries approximately 500,000 clones, nearly 80% of them seen once, and the ten largest clones take around 12%. Trimming left V 0 bases short and J 4 bases short, with 10 bases between. The CDR3 covers 15 residues. The germline V gene encodes CDR1 MGHRA and CDR2 YSYEKL. This clone occurred once. Nashville, Tennessee was home to all donors, who were Caucasian adults. Approximately 81 million PBMCs went into genomic DNA for unsorted samples.

Specimen: PBMCs. The chain is built from TRBV4-1 and TRBJ1-5; D remains unclear. The clonotype originates from a middle-aged woman in good health. Some clones in this sample may be carry-over from other donors' samples. DNA for the CDR3: TGCGCCAGCAGCCAAGAGTACCTTTTGAATCAGCCCCAGCATTTT. Encoded protein: CASSQEYLLNQPQHF.